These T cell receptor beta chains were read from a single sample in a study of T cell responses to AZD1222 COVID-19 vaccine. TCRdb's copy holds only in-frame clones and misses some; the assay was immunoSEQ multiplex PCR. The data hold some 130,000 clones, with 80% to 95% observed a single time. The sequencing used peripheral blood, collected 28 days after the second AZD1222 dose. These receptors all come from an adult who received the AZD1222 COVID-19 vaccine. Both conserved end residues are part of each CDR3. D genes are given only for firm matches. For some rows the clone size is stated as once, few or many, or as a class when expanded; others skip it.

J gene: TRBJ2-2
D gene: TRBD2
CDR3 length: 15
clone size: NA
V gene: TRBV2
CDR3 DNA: TGTGCCAGCAGTGCGGGACTAGTTGGCACCGGGGAGCTGTTTTTT
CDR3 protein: CASSAGLVGTGELFF

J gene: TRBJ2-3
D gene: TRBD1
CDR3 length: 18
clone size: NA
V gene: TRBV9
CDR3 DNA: TGTGCCAGCAGCGAGGGACAGGGGGCGCCCTTTTTCTCAGATACGCAGTATTTT
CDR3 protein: CASSEGQGAPFFSDTQYF

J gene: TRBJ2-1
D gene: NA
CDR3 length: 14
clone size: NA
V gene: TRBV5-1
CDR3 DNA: TGCGCCAGCAGCTGGGAATTTCCTGGGAATGAGCAGTTCTTC
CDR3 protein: CASSWEFPGNEQFF

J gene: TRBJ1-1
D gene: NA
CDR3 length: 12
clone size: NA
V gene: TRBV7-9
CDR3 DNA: TGTGCCAGCAGCTTAGTGAACACTGAAGCTTTCTTT
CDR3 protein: CASSLVNTEAFF

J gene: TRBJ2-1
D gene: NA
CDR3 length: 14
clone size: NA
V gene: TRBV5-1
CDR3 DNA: TGCGCCAGCCTGGGGGGCTCAGGCTACAATGAGCAGTTCTTC
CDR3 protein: CASLGGSGYNEQFF

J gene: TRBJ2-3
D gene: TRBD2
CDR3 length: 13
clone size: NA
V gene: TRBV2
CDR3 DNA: TGTGCCAGCAGTGAAACAGCCCGGGGGGGGCAGTATTTT
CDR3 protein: CASSETARGGQYF

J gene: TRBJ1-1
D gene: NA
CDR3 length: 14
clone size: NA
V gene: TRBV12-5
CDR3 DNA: TGTGCTAGTGGTCCCCGGGGGAGGGACACTGAAGCTTTCTTT
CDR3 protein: CASGPRGRDTEAFF

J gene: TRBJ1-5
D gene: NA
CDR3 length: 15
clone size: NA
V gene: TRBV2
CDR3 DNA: TGTGCCAGCAGTGATGGGCAGGGCGGCAATCAGCCCCAGCATTTT
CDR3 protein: CASSDGQGGNQPQHF

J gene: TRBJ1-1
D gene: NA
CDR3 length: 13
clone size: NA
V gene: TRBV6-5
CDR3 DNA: TGTGCCAGCCCCAGGACAGATAACACTGAAGCTTTCTTT
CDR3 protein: CASPRTDNTEAFF

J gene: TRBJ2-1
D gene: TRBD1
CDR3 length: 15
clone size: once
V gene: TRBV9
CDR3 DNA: TGTGCCAGCAGCGTGAGGACAGGGGGCTACAATGAGCAGTTCTTC
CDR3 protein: CASSVRTGGYNEQFF

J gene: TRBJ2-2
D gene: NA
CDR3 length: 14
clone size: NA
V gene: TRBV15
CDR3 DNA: TGTGCCACCTCCCTTTTGGCGGGAACCGGGGAGCTGTTTTTT
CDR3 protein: CATSLLAGTGELFF

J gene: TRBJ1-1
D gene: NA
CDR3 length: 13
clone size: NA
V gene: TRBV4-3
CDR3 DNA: TGCGCCAGCAGCCAGACTATGAACACTGAAGCTTTCTTT
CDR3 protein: CASSQTMNTEAFF

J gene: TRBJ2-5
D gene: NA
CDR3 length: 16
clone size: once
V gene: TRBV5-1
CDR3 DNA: TGCGCCAGCAGCTTGCCGGAGGGGGCTCTCCAAGAGACCCAGTACTTC
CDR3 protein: CASSLPEGALQETQYF

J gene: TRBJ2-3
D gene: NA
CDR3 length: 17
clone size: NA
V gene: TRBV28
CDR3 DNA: TGTGCCAGCAGCGACAACCGGGACACTCTCCGCACAGATACGCAGTATTTT
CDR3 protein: CASSDNRDTLRTDTQYF

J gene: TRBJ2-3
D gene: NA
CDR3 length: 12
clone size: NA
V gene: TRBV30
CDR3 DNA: TGTGCCTGGAGTCGGGGAGGAGATACGCAGTATTTT
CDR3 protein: CAWSRGGDTQYF

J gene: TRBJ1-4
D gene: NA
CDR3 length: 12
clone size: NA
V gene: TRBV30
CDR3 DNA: TGTGCCTGGAGTGTACTGGGGGGAAAACTGTTTTTT
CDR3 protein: CAWSVLGGKLFF

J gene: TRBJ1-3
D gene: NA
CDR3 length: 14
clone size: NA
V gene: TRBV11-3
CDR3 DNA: TGTGCCAGCAGCTCAGGTGTTACTGGAAACACCATATATTTT
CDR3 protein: CASSSGVTGNTIYF

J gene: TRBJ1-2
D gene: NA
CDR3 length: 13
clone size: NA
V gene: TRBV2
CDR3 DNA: TGTGCCAGCAGTGAAATGGTACACTATGGCTACACCTTC
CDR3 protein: CASSEMVHYGYTF

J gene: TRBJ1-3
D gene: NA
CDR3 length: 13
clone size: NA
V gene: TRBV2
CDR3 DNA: TGTGCCAGCGCAACAGAATGGGGGAACACCATATATTTT
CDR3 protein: CASATEWGNTIYF